This T cell receptor beta chain was retrieved from a study of control samples from healthy donors and cancer patients (dated by TCRdb to about 2020). V ends up 5 bases short and J 7 bases short, with an unmatched junction base count of 16. Including cysteine and phenylalanine, the CDR3 has 17 amino acids. Only CDR3 DNA remains: 51 bases, in frame from the first base. For CDR1 and CDR2, the germline V gene lists MDHEN and SYDVKM. A note on this clone: The antigen it recognizes is unknown. Per-nucleotide qualities are absent, and no much larger clonotype sits a single base away.

The library was built by means of the immunoSEQ multiplex PCR assay. Sourced from immuneACCESS, this table was stored by TCRdb with only in-frame sequences that have V and J called. A share of the clones is absent; for the studies checked, an unresolved V gene accounts for under half, and the remainder has no known explanation. The table for this sample lists roughly 95,000 clones; 80% to 95% of them were counted only once. Jointly, the top ten make up around 3% of the sample. The sequencing sample was made of blood. The TCR originated in a human donor in good health. The donor label of this sample is uncertain. The rearranged segments are TRBV28 and TRBJ1-4; a stretch of 7 junction bases matches TRBD1. The CDR3 amino acid sequence is: CASSTRGLGGGGEKLFF. The DNA sequence is as follows: TGTGCCAGCAGTACCCGGGGACTAGGGGGCGGCGGTGAAAAACTGTTTTTT.